This T cell receptor (beta chain) came from a study of memory CD4+ T cells and cytomegalovirus serostatus. The sort gate was single viable CD3+CD4+CD8-CD45RO+ cells for memory CD4+ T cells. Sequencing used immunoSEQ multiplex PCR; TCRdb keeps in-frame clones, though not all of them. Among about 52,000 clones listed, 78% were seen once. V was shortened by 4 bases and J by 6 bases, with 15 bases between the two germline ends. Germline V CDR1 and CDR2: MNHEY, SVGAGI. The CDR3 is 14 residues long. The chain is built from TRBV6-5 and TRBJ1-2, with D tentatively TRBD1 (6 bases). This clonotype was sampled from an adult in good health and CMV-seronegative. Sequencing used memory CD4+ T cells from blood. The CDR3 region is CASSSFGRGHGYTF. The CDR3 bases are TGTGCCAGCAGTTCCTTCGGCAGGGGCCATGGCTACACCTTC.